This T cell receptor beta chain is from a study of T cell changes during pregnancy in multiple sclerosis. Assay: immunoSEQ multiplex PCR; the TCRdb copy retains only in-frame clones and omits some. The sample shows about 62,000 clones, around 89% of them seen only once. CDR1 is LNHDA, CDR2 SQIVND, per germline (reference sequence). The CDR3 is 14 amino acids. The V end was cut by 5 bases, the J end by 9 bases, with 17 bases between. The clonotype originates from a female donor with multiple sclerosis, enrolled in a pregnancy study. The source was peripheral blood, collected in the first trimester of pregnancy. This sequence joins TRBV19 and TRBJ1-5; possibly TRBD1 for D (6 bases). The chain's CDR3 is CASSARGALVPQHF. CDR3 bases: TGTGCCAGTAGTGCCCGGGGGGCTTTGGTGCCCCAGCATTTT.